The present TCR beta chain was sequenced within a study of shared clonotypes between healthy human individuals. The sequenced material, unsorted PBMC DNA, was run on ten immunoSEQ deep assay plates. In the authors' methods: Sequence data from immunoSEQ were junction-only and lacked quality scores; consequently, filtering differed. Assay: immunoSEQ multiplex PCR; the TCRdb copy retains only in-frame clones and omits some. D and trimming come from the DNA, and the V and J calls and clone size come from that table. Found here are fewer than 600,000 clones, around three quarters of them singletons; the top ten hold more than 10%. Germline CDR1 is SQVTM and CDR2 is ANQGSEA. Trimming removed 4 bases from V and 3 bases from J; junction bases left unmatched: 6. The CDR3 is made up of 16 amino acids. The donors, healthy adults who were HIV-negative, had experienced no recent acute infections or vaccinations. Everyone who donated was a Caucasian adult who lived in Nashville, Tennessee.

Sequenced material: PBMCs. The J gene is TRBJ2-2, the V gene TRBV29-1, with TRBD2 matching over 12 bases. The sequence was collected from a woman in her thirties or forties in good health. Some clones in this sample may be carry-over from other donors' samples. Here the CDR3 reads CSVARTSGTYTGELFF. The CDR3 DNA reads TGCAGCGTTGCTCGGACTAGCGGGACGTACACCGGGGAGCTGTTTTTT.